In its sample, the clone carrying this T cell receptor beta chain was seen many times. The antigen is undetermined. It was uncontrolled infection, other autoimmune disease, pregnancy or lactation that excluded patients. The data originate from a study of T cells in Graves' hyperthyroidism and ophthalmopathy. Study outcomes and limitations: The blood repertoire included most of the expanded thyroid clonotypes above 0.001.

Amplified TCR beta CDR3 regions derived from RNA transcripts. HTBI primers were used for first-round RT-PCR of the TCR CDR3. One entry per CDR3 protein results from TCRdb running MiXCR on the multiplex PCR reads. Of 300,000 to 350,000 distinct CDR3 sequences listed, 15% to 20% are singletons. CDR3 length: 13 residues. Trimming removed 10 bases from V and 5 bases from J; junction bases left unmatched: 9. V usage is TRBV12-3 or TRBV12-4 and J usage is TRBJ2-5; 8 positions match TRBD2. Sequences were obtained from blood. This TCR was recovered from a woman between 40 and 50 years old with Graves' ophthalmopathy. CDR3 region: CATSAGDGETQYF. CDR3 coding DNA: TGTGCCACCTCAGCGGGAGACGGGGAGACCCAGTACTTC.